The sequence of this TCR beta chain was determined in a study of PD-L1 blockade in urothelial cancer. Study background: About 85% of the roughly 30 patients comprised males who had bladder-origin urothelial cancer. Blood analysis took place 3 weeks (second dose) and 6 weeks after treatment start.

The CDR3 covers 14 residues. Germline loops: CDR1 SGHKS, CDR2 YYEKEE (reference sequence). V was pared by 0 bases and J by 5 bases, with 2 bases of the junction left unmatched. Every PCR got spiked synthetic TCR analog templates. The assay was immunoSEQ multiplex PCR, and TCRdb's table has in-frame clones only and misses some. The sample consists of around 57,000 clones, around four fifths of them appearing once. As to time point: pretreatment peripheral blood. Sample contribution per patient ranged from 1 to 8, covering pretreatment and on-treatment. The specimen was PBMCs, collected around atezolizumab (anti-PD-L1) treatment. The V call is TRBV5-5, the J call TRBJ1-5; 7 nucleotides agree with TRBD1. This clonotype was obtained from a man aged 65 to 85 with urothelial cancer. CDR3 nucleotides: TGTGCCAGCAGCTTGGGACAGGGAGATCAGCCCCAGCATTTT. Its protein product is CASSLGQGDQPQHF.